This TCR beta chain was recovered during a study of cytomegalovirus exposure and HLA in healthy donors. Profiling relied on immunoSEQ multiplex PCR, and the TCRdb table lists in-frame clones only, not all of them. The sample holds tens of thousands of clones, over 85% seen once. V shed 3 bases, J shed 6 bases, and the junction held 3 bases outside the gene matches. This CDR3 comprises 14 residues. CDR1 SGDLS and CDR2 YYNGEE come from the germline V gene. The genes are TRBV9 and TRBJ2-1, with TRBD2 matching over 10 bases. Specimen: PBMCs. The receptor's source is a man younger than 30 in good health and CMV-seropositive. In nucleotides, the CDR3 is TGTGCCAGCAGCGCCGAGCGGGGGGGCAATGAGCAGTTCTTC. Protein product: CASSAERGGNEQFF.